This T cell receptor (beta chain) was found in a study of cytomegalovirus exposure and HLA in healthy donors. Across the study: One earlier analysis, a look at approximately 180 million T cells, found some 120 million unique TCR beta sequences. Inside one of the first data releases sat about 85 million unique TCRs taken from HLA-typed donors.

J was trimmed by 4 bases and V by 3 bases; bases with no gene match: 0. Per the germline V gene, CDR1 is SGHRS and CDR2 is YFSETQ. This CDR3 has 13 amino acids. PCR involved 60 Vbeta and 13 Jbeta primers. The method was immunoSEQ multiplex PCR; TCRdb's version includes in-frame clones alone and lacks a portion of them. The sample holds about 140,000 clones, approximately 80% seen once. The V call is TRBV5-1, the J call TRBJ1-5; 8 nucleotides align to TRBD1. This clonotype originated in a woman aged 40 to 49 in good health and CMV-seronegative. Sequencing was performed on PBMCs. The CDR3 sequence is CASSWTGNQPQHF. CDR3 DNA sequence: TGCGCCAGCAGCTGGACAGGGAATCAGCCCCAGCATTTT.